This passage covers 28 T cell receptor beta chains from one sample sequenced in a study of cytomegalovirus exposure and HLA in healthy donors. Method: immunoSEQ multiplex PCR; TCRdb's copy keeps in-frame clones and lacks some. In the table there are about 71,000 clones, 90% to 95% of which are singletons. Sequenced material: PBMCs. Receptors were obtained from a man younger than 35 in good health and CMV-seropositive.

The CDR3 DNA follows: TGTGCCATCAGCTCCCGGGACAGGGGGCCCTACGAGCAGTACTTC. Protein: CAISSRDRGPYEQYF. V and J are TRBV10-3 and TRBJ2-7; TRBD1 matches 12 bases. The germline V gene encodes CDR1 ENHRY and CDR2 SYGVKD. The CDR3 consists of 15 residues. Unmatched junction bases numbered 5, after V lost 6 bases and J lost 2 bases.

CDR3 nucleotide sequence: TGTGCCAGTAGTATTTCGGTAGGGGGATCGGTCTCAGATACGCAGTATTTT. The encoded protein is CASSISVGGSVSDTQYF. The chain links TRBV19 to TRBJ2-3; a weak D match, TRBD1 (6 bases). The CDR3 extends over 17 amino acids. The V gene lost 3 bases and the J gene lost 4 bases, with 20 bases spanning the gap. Germline V gene lookup returns CDR1 LNHDA and CDR2 SQIVND (reference sequence).

In DNA, the CDR3 is TGTGCCAGCAGTTATGGGGGGGACTATGGCTACACCTTC. This gives the protein CASSYGGDYGYTF. The genes are TRBV6-6 and TRBJ1-2; TRBD1 is a possible D gene (5 bases). Germline CDR1 and CDR2: MNHNY and SVGAGI (reference sequence). V was pared by 3 bases and J by 3 bases, with 8 bases between. This CDR3 is built from 13 residues.

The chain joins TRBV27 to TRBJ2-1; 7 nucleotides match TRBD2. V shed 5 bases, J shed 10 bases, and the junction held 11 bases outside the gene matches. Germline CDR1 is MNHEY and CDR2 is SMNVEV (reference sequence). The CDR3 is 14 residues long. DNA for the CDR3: TGTGCCAGCAGTACGGGGCCCGGGGGGAACGAGCAGTTCTTC. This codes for CASSTGPGGNEQFF.

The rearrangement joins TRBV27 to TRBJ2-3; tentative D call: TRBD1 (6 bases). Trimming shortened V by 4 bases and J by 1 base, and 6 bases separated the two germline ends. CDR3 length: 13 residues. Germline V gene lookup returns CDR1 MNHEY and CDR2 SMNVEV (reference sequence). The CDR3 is CASSYRGTDTQYF. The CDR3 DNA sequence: TGTGCCAGCAGTTACAGGGGCACAGATACGCAGTATTTT.

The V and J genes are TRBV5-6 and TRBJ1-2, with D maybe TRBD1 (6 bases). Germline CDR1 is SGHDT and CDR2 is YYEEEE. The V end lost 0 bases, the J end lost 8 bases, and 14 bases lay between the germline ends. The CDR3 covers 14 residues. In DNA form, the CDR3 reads TGTGCCAGCAGCTTGGGCACAGGGTACGTCGGCTACACCTTC. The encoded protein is CASSLGTGYVGYTF.

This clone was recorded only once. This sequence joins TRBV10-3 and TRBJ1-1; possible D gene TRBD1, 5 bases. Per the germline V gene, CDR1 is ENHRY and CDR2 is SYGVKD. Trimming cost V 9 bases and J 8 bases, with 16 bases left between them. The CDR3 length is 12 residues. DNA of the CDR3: TGTGCCATAGTAGGGGCAGGGAGGGAAGCTTTCTTT. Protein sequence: CAIVGAGREAFF.

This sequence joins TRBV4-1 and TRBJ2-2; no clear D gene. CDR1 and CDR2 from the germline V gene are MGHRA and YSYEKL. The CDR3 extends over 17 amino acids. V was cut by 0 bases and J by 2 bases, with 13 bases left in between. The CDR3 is CASSQEGRQANTGELFF. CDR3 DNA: TGCGCCAGCAGCCAAGAGGGTCGGCAGGCTAACACCGGGGAGCTGTTTTTT.

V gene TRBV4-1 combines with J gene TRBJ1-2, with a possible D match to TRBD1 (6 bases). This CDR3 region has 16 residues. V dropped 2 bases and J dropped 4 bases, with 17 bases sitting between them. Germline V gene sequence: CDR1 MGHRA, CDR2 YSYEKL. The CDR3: CASSQIGGAPIYGYTF. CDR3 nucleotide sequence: TGCGCCAGCAGCCAAATCGGGGGGGCGCCAATCTATGGCTACACCTTC.

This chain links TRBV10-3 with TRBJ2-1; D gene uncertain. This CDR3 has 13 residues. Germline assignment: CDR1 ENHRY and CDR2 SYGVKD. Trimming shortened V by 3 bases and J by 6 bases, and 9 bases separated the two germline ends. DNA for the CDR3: TGTGCCATCAGTGAACTCCAACCCAATGAGCAGTTCTTC. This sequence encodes CAISELQPNEQFF.

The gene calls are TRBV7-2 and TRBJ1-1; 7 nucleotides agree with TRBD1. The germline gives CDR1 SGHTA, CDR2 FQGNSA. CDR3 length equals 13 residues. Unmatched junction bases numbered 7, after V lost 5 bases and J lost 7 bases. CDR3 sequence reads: CASSPEGAGEAFF. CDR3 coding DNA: TGTGCCAGCAGCCCAGAGGGGGCCGGTGAAGCTTTCTTT.

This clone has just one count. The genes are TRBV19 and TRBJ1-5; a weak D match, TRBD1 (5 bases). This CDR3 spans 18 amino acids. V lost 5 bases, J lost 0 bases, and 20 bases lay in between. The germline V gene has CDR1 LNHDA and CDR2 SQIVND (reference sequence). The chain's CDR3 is CASSFDRRAPYSNQPQHF. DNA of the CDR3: TGTGCCAGTAGTTTCGACAGAAGGGCTCCCTATAGCAATCAGCCCCAGCATTTT.

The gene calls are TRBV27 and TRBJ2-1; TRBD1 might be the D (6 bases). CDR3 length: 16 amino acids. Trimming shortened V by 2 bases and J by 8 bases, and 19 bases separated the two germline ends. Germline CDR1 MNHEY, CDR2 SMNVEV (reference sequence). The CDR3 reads CASSLVQGSLVDEQFF. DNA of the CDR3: TGTGCCAGCAGTTTAGTACAGGGCTCCCTGGTGGATGAGCAGTTCTTC.

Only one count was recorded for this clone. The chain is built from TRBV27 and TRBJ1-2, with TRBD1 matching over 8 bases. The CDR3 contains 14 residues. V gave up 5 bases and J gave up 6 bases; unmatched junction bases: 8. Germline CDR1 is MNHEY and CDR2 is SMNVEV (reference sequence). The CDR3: CASSTRQGRNGYTF. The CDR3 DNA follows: TGTGCCAGCAGTACCAGACAGGGGAGGAATGGCTACACCTTC.

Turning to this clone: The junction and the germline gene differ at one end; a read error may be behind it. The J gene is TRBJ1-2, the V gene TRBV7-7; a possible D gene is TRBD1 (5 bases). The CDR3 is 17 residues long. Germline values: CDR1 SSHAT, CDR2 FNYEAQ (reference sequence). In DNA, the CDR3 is TGTGCTAGCAGCTATGACGACGGGACTCGTTTTATCTATGGCTACACCTTC. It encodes CASSYDDGTRFIYGYTF.

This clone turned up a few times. CDR3 in amino acids: CASSPRPGGELFF. The CDR3 DNA reads TGTGCCAGCTCACCACGCCCCGGCGGGGAGCTGTTTTTT. The chain employs TRBV18 and TRBJ2-2; D not resolved. The CDR3 runs 13 residues. Trimming stripped 1 base from V and 7 bases from J, with 7 bases between. From germline, CDR1 is KGHSH and CDR2 LQKENI.

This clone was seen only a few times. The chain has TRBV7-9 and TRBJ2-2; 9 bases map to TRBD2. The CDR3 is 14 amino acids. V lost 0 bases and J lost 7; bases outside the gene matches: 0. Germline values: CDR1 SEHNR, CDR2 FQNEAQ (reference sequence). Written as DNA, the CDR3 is TGTGCCAGCAGCTTAGCACTAGCGGGCGGGGAGCTGTTTTTT. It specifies CASSLALAGGELFF.

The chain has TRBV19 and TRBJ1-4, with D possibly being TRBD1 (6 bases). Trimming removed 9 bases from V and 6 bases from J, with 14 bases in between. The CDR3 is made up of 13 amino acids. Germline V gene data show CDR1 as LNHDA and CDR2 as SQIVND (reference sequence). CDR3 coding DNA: TGTGCCAGGGGACACGTATCTGATGAAAAACTGTTTTTT. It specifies CARGHVSDEKLFF. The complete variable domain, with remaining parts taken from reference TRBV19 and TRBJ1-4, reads DGGITQSPKYLFRKEGQNVTLSCEQNLNHDAMYWYRQDPGQGLRLIYYSQIVNDFQKGDIAEGYSVSREKKESFPLTVTSAQKNPTAFYLCARGHVSDEKLFFGSGTQLSVL.

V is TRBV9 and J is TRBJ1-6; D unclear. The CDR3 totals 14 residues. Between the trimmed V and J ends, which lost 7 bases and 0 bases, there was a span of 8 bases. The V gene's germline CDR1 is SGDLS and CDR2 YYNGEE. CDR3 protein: CASGTSSYNSPLHF. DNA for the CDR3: TGTGCCAGCGGTACTTCCTCCTATAATTCACCCCTCCACTTT.

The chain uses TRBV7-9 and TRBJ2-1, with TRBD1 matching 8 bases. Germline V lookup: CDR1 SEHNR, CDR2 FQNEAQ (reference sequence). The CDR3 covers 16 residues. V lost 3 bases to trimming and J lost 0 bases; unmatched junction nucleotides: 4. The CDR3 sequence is CASSFRQGSSYNEQFF. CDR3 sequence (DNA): TGTGCCAGCAGCTTTAGACAGGGGAGCTCCTACAATGAGCAGTTCTTC.

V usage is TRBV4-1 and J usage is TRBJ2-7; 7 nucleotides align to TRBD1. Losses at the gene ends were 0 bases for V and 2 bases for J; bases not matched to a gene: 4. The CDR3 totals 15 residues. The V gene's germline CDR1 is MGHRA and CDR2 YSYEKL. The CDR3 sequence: CASSQDLGQTYEQYF. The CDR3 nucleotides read TGCGCCAGCAGCCAAGATTTGGGACAGACCTACGAGCAGTACTTC.

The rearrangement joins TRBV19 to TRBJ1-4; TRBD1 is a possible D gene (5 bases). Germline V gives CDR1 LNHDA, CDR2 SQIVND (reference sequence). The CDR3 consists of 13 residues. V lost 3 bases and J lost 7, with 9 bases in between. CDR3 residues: CASSIQGGEKLFF. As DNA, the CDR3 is TGTGCCAGTAGTATCCAGGGCGGTGAAAAACTGTTTTTT.

The CDR3 region is CASSSGLSYEQYF. The CDR3 DNA follows: TGCGCCAGCAGCTCAGGACTCTCCTACGAGCAGTACTTC. This chain joins TRBV5-1 and TRBJ2-7, with a possible D match to TRBD2 (5 bases). This CDR3 comprises 13 residues. The germline V gene has CDR1 SGHRS and CDR2 YFSETQ. With 3 bases removed from V and 0 bases from J, the gap between germline ends came to 7 bases.

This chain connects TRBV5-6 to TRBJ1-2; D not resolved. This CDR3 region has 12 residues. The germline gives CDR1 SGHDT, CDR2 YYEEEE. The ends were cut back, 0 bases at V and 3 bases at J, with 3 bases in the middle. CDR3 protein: CASSLADYGYTF. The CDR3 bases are TGTGCCAGCAGCTTGGCGGACTATGGCTACACCTTC.

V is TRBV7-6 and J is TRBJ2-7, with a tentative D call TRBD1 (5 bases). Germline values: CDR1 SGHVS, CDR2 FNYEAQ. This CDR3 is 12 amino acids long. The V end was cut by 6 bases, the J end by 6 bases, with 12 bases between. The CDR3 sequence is CASRSGPGEQYF. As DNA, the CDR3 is TGTGCCAGCAGATCAGGGCCAGGCGAGCAGTACTTC.

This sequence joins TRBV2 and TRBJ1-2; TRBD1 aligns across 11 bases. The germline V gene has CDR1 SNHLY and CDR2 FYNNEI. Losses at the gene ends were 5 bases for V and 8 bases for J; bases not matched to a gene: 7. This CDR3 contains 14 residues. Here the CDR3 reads CASSPGQGAQGYTF. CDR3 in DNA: TGTGCCAGCAGTCCTGGACAGGGGGCGCAAGGCTACACCTTC.

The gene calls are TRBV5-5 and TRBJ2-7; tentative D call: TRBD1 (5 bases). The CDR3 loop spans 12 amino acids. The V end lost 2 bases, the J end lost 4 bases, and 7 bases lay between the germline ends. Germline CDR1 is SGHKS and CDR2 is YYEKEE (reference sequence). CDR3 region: CASSLQDYEQYF. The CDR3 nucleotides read TGTGCCAGCAGCTTACAGGATTACGAGCAGTACTTC.

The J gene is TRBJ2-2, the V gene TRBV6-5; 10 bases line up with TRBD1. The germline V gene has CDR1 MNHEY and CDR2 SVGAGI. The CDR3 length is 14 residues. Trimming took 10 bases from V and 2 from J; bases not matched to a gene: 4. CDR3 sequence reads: CATRDRGNTGELFF. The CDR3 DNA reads TGTGCCACGAGGGACAGGGGAAACACCGGGGAGCTGTTTTTT.